The clone carrying this TCR beta chain was observed a few times. Its target is not known. This specimen belongs to a study of type 1 regulatory T cells. TCRdb recomputed calls from the reads with MiXCR, one row per CDR3 protein. The sample holds just under 65,000 distinct CDR3 sequences; approximately 50% are singletons and the top ten take about 2%. This CDR3 has 13 residues. Germline-derived CDR1 and CDR2 are DFQATT and SNEGSKA (reference sequence). The trim removed 5 bases at V and 8 bases at J, leaving 9 bases unmatched. This sequence joins TRBV20-1 and TRBJ2-4; 7 nucleotides align to TRBD1. This clonotype was obtained from a human donor in good health. The source material was cultured non-Tr1 T cells, either the whole culture or a sorted T cell fraction (not recorded which). The CDR3 nucleotides are TGCAGTGCTGGTTCGACAGGACAGGACATTCAGTACTTC. Residues: CSAGSTGQDIQYF.